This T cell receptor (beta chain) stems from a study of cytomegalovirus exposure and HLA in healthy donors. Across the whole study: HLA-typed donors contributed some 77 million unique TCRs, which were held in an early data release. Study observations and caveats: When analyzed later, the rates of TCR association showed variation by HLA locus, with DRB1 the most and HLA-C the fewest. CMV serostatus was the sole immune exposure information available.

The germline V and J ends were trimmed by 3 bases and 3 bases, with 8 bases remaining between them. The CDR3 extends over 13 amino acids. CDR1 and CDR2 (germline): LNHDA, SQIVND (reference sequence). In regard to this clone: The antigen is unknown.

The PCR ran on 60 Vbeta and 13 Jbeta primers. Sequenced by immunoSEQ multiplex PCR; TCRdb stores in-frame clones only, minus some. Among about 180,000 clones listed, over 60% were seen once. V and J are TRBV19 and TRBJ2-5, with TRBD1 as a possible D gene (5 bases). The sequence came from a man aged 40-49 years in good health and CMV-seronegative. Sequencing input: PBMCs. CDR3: CASSMSTEETQYF. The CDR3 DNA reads TGTGCCAGTAGTATGTCGACAGAAGAGACCCAGTACTTC.